Below, one T cell receptor beta chain is given with its context. Its specificity is not known. These data belong to a study of Ad26.COV2.S vaccination and SARS-CoV-2 variants. Broader study findings: Reported findings describe substantial breadth in spike-specific CD8+ and CD4+ T cell responses following vaccination.

After removal of 2 bases from V and 5 bases from J, the junction contained 16 bases not matched to a gene. Germline CDR1 SGHTA, CDR2 FQGTGA. This CDR3 region has 18 residues. Only in-frame clones appear in the TCRdb table, and some are missing; sequencing was by immunoSEQ multiplex PCR. The table shows just over 350,000 clones, with about 91% occurring only once. The V gene is TRBV7-3, the J gene TRBJ2-5, with TRBD1 matching over 8 bases. This clonotype originated in a human donor who had recovered from COVID-19. Sequenced here: peripheral blood, sampled after recovery from COVID-19. CDR3 nucleotide sequence: TGTGCCAGCAGCTTAGAGCAGGGGGCTCCAACCCCGCGGGAGACCCAGTACTTC. Protein sequence: CASSLEQGAPTPRETQYF.